A selection of T cell receptor beta chains follows, all from one sample in a study of neoadjuvant anti-PD-1 for oral cavity cancer. Libraries were prepared by immunoSEQ multiplex PCR; TCRdb keeps only in-frame clonotypes and omits some of them. The table lists over 11,000 clones, about three quarters of them singletons. The sample consisted of PBMCs, taken after nivolumab (anti-PD-1) treatment. The source is a person between 35 and 79 years old with oral cavity squamous cell carcinoma. Both conserved end residues are part of each CDR3. The D gene is left open where the match is weak. Clone size appears in some rows only: once, few, many, or a class for an expanded clone.

CDR3 length,clone size,J gene,V gene,D gene,CDR3 DNA,CDR3 protein
15,-,TRBJ1-2,TRBV9,-,TGTGCCAGCAGCGGCCGACAGGTCCCTGCCTATGGCTACACCTTC,CASSGRQVPAYGYTF
13,-,TRBJ2-5,TRBV2,TRBD1,TGTGCCAGCTCGAGGGGGCAGTCAGATGCCCAGTACTTC,CASSRGQSDAQYF
18,-,TRBJ2-3,TRBV7-5,-,TGTGCCAGAAGATATTTGGGGGCATGGGGGACCTTCACAGATACGCAGTATTTT,CARRYLGAWGTFTDTQYF
14,-,TRBJ2-7,TRBV4-1,-,TGCGCCAGCAGCCAAGGTCCTCGCACCTACGAGCAGTACTTC,CASSQGPRTYEQYF
16,few,TRBJ2-3,TRBV29-1,TRBD1,TGCAGCGTTGAAGGAGGTCGGGACAGGGGGGCAGATACGCAGTATTTT,CSVEGGRDRGADTQYF
15,once,TRBJ2-3,TRBV5-8,TRBD1,TGTGCCAGCAGCCTGGGACAGGGAAGGTCAGATACGCAGTATTTT,CASSLGQGRSDTQYF
14,-,TRBJ1-2,TRBV25-1,TRBD1,TGTGCCAGCAGTGAAAGGGGGCCTAACTATGGCTACACCTTC,CASSERGPNYGYTF
13,-,TRBJ2-7,TRBV30,-,TGTGCCCTCCGACAGGGGAGGGACTACGAGCAGTACTTC,CALRQGRDYEQYF
17,-,TRBJ2-3,TRBV11-3,-,TGTGCCAGCAGCTTAGGCGGAGGGCCGGGATCCACAGATACGCAGTATTTT,CASSLGGGPGSTDTQYF
15,few,TRBJ2-2,TRBV27,-,TGTGCCAGCAGTTTGGCCATTCGAGGAGCCGGGGAGCTGTTTTTT,CASSLAIRGAGELFF
14,-,TRBJ1-2,TRBV6-1,-,TGTGCCAGCAGTGAATTACAGGAGCGCTATGGCTACACCTTC,CASSELQERYGYTF
13,-,TRBJ2-1,TRBV2,-,TGTGCCAGCAGTGAGGGGGCTATCAATGAGCAGTTCTTC,CASSEGAINEQFF
12,-,TRBJ2-7,TRBV7-9,-,TGTGCCAGCAGCTCCCCCTCCTACGAGCAGTACTTC,CASSSPSYEQYF
14,-,TRBJ2-5,TRBV6-1,-,TGTGCCAGCAGTGGGCTGGGGGCGGGAGAGACCCAGTACTTC,CASSGLGAGETQYF
14,once,TRBJ2-5,TRBV7-6,-,TGTGCCAGCAGCCCCCCACCCCTCCAAGAGACCCAGTACTTC,CASSPPPLQETQYF
15,-,TRBJ2-1,TRBV11-3,TRBD2,TGTGCCAGCAGCTTTAGCGGGTCCAACTACAATGAGCAGTTCTTC,CASSFSGSNYNEQFF
14,-,TRBJ2-1,TRBV25-1,-,TGTGCCAGCCGTACAGGGATATCCTACAATGAGCAGTTCTTC,CASRTGISYNEQFF
14,-,TRBJ2-7,TRBV7-9,-,TGTGCCAGCAGCCCTCGAGACTGGACCTACGAGCAGTACTTC,CASSPRDWTYEQYF
14,-,TRBJ2-3,TRBV30,-,TGTGCCTGGAGTGAGATGGGGAAGCCAGATACGCAGTATTTT,CAWSEMGKPDTQYF
15,-,TRBJ2-3,TRBV10-2,TRBD2,TGCGCCAGCAGTGAGTCTAGCGGGAGGCCAGATACGCAGTATTTT,CASSESSGRPDTQYF
15,-,TRBJ2-3,TRBV4-1,TRBD2,TGCGCCAGCAGCCAGGGACTAGCGGGCACAGATACGCAGTATTTT,CASSQGLAGTDTQYF
16,-,TRBJ2-3,TRBV5-1,TRBD2,TGCGCCAGCAGCTTGGTCCTAGCGGGAGCGGGAGATACGCAGTATTTT,CASSLVLAGAGDTQYF